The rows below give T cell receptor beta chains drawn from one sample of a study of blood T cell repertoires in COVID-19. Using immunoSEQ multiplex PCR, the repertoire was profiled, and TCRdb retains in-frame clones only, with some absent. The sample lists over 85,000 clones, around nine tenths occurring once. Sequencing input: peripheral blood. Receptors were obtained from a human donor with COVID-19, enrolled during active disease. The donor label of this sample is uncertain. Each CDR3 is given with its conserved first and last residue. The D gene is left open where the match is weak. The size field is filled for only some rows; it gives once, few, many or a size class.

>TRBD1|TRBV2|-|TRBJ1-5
CASRARTGAGQPQHF
TGTGCCAGCAGGGCCCGGACAGGGGCTGGACAGCCCCAGCATTTT
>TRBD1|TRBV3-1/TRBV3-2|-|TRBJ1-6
CASSRDRVTPLHF
TGTGCCAGCAGCAGGGACAGAGTCACACCCCTCCACTTT
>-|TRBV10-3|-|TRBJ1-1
CAISESMPPGADTEAFF
TGTGCCATCAGTGAGTCGATGCCCCCGGGAGCGGACACTGAAGCTTTCTTT
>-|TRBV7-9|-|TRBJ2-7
CASSLAGGQGSNEQYF
TGTGCCAGCAGCTTAGCCGGCGGGCAGGGGTCCAACGAGCAGTACTTC
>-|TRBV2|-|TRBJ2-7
CASRQATYEQYF
TGTGCCAGCAGACAGGCGACCTACGAGCAGTACTTC
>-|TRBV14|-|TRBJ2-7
CASSYSYEQYF
TGTGCCAGCAGCTACAGCTACGAGCAGTACTTC
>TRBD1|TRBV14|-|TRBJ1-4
CASSQDRGTDINEKLFF
TGTGCCAGCAGCCAAGATCGAGGGACAGACATTAATGAAAAACTGTTTTTT
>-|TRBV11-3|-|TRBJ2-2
CASSQPRGVTGELFF
TGTGCCAGCAGCCAGCCCCGGGGTGTTACCGGGGAGCTGTTTTTT
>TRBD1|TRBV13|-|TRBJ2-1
CASSSGTGSNEQFF
TGTGCCAGCAGCTCCGGGACAGGGAGCAATGAGCAGTTCTTC
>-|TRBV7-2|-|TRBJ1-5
CASSLEIGQPQHF
TGTGCCAGCAGCTTAGAGATCGGTCAGCCCCAGCATTTT
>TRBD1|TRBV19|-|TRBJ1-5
CASSATGGGQPQHF
TGTGCCAGTAGTGCAACAGGGGGCGGTCAGCCCCAGCATTTT
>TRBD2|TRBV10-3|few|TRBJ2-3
CAIQLAASTDTQYF
TGTGCCATTCAACTAGCGGCTAGCACAGATACGCAGTATTTT
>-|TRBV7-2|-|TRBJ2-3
CASSSEGVSTDTQYF
TGTGCCAGCAGCTCAGAGGGGGTGAGCACAGATACGCAGTATTTT
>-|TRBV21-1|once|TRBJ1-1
CASSKVQAEAFF
TGTGCCAGCAGCAAAGTTCAGGCGGAAGCTTTCTTT
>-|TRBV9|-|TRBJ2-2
CASSSPRGGATGELFF
TGTGCCAGCAGCTCCCCTAGGGGCGGGGCCACCGGGGAGCTGTTTTTT
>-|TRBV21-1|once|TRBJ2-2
CASSSPGAHRGTGELFF
TGTGCCAGCAGCTCGCCCGGGGCCCATAGGGGGACCGGGGAGCTGTTTTTT
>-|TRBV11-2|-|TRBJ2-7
CASDPVASAQYF
TGTGCCAGTGACCCCGTAGCGTCCGCGCAGTACTTC
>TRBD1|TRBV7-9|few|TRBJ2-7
CASSPQGAYYEQYF
TGTGCCAGCAGCCCTCAGGGGGCTTACTACGAGCAGTACTTC
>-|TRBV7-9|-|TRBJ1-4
CASSTRPTNNEKLFF
TGTGCCAGCAGCACGCGACCGACTAATAATGAAAAACTGTTTTTT
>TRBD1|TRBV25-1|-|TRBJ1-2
CASSVTGGYGYTF
TGTGCCAGCAGTGTTACAGGGGGCTATGGCTACACCTTC
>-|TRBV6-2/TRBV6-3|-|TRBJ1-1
CASSRTGTPNTEAFF
TGTGCCAGCAGTAGGACCGGGACACCCAACACTGAAGCTTTCTTT
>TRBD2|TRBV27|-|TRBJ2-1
CASPFGRAGPNEQFF
TGTGCCAGCCCCTTCGGGAGGGCGGGACCCAATGAGCAGTTCTTC
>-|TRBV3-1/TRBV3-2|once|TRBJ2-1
CASSPPETGNEQFF
TGTGCCAGCAGCCCCCCCGAGACGGGCAATGAGCAGTTCTTC
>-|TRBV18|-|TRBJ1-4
CASSPRPDRNEKLFF
TGTGCCAGCTCACCCCGCCCTGACAGGAATGAAAAACTGTTTTTT
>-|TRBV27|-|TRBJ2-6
CASSPLGSSVANVLTF
TGTGCCAGCAGTCCTCTGGGGAGTTCGGTGGCCAACGTCCTGACTTTC
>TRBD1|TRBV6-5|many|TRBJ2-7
CASSFGQGTYEQYF
TGTGCCAGCAGTTTCGGACAGGGAACCTACGAGCAGTACTTC
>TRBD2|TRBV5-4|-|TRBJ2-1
CASSFAQAGGYEQFF
TGTGCCAGCAGCTTCGCCCAAGCGGGAGGTTATGAGCAGTTCTTC
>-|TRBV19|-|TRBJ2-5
CASSMGDGRFKETQYF
TGTGCCAGTAGTATGGGAGACGGGAGATTCAAGGAGACCCAGTACTTC
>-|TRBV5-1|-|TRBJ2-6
CASSRRQDSSGANVLTF
TGCGCCAGCAGCCGAAGACAGGACAGCTCTGGGGCCAACGTCCTGACTTTC
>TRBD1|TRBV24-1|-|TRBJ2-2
CATSDFGQANTGELFF
TGTGCCACCAGTGACTTCGGACAGGCCAACACCGGGGAGCTGTTTTTT
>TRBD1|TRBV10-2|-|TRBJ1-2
CASSRQGAGYTF
TGCGCCAGCAGTCGGCAGGGGGCTGGCTACACCTTC
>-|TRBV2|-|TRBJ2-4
CASSPLGEQNIQYF
TGTGCCAGCAGTCCTCTCGGGGAGCAAAACATTCAGTACTTC
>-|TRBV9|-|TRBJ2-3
CASSVAGRQTGTDTQYF
TGTGCCAGCAGCGTAGCCGGGCGACAGACGGGCACAGATACGCAGTATTTT
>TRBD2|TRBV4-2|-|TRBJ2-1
CASSLNLAGGYNEQFF
TGTGCCAGCAGCCTGAACTTAGCGGGAGGCTACAATGAGCAGTTCTTC
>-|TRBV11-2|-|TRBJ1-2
CASSPSPGFFYGYTF
TGTGCCAGCAGCCCATCTCCGGGATTTTTCTATGGCTACACCTTC
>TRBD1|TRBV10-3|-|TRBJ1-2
CASRGMAGASGYTF
TGTGCCAGCAGGGGGATGGCAGGGGCAAGTGGCTACACCTTC
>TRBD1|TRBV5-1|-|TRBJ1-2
CASSLGDRDYGYTF
TGCGCCAGCAGCTTGGGGGACAGGGACTATGGCTACACCTTC
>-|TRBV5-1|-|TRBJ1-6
CASSLGQTNSPLHF
TGCGCCAGCAGCTTGGGACAGACGAATTCACCCCTCCACTTT
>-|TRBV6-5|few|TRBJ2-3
CASSGGSPDTQYF
TGTGCCAGCAGCGGAGGTTCACCAGATACGCAGTATTTT
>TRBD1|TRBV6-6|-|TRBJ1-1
CATGQGVGDTEAFF
TGTGCCACAGGACAGGGCGTTGGGGACACTGAAGCTTTCTTT
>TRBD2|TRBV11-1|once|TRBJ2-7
CASSSSLAGTEQYF
TGTGCCAGCAGCTCTTCACTAGCGGGAACCGAGCAGTACTTC